The clone carrying this T cell receptor beta chain has more than one count but fewer than ten. Its antigen is undetermined. The source of the sample is a study of cytomegalovirus exposure and HLA in healthy donors. Study-wide results and caveats: Excluded: some indistinguishable V segments such as TRBV6-2 and TRBV6-3. When analyzed later, a missense DCLRE1C variant was found to be linked to TCR beta V- and J-gene trimming.

Primers: 60 Vbeta forward and 13 Jbeta reverse. TCRdb's copy holds only in-frame clones and misses some; the assay was immunoSEQ multiplex PCR. The sample holds 150,000 to 200,000 clones, approximately 12% seen once. The CDR3 loop spans 10 amino acids. CDR1 is MDHEN and CDR2 is SYDVKM in the germline V gene. J is TRBJ2-1 and V is TRBV28; no reliable D call. Sequencing input: PBMCs. This clonotype was sampled from a man over 45 in good health and CMV-seropositive. The CDR3 nucleotides are TGTGCGGCTGGGCGCAATGAGCAGTTCTTC. This sequence encodes CAAGRNEQFF.